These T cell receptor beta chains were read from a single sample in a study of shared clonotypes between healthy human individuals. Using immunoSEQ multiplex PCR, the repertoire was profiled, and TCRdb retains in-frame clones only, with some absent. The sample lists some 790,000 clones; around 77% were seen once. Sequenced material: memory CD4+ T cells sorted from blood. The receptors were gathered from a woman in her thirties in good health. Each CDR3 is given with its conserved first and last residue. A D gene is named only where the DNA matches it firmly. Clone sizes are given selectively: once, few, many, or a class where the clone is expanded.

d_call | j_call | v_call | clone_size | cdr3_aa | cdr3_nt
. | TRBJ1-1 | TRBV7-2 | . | CASSFSAGNTEAFF | TGTGCCAGCAGCTTTAGCGCGGGGAACACTGAAGCTTTCTTT
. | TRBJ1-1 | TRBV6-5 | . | CASSYLPHTEAFF | TGTGCCAGCAGTTACTTGCCCCACACTGAAGCTTTCTTT
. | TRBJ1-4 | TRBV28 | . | CASSLDTGGREKLFF | TGTGCCAGCAGTTTAGATACAGGCGGTCGAGAAAAACTGTTTTTT
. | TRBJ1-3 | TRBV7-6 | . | CASSLVGARAGNTIYF | TGTGCCAGCAGCTTAGTGGGGGCGAGGGCTGGAAACACCATATATTTT
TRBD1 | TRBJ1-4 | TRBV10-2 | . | CASSVQGVGKLFF | TGCGCCAGCAGTGTTCAGGGGGTCGGAAAACTGTTTTTT
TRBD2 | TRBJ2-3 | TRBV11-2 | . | CASSLRAGTTTSTDTQYF | TGTGCCAGCAGCCTCCGGGCCGGGACTACCACTAGCACAGATACGCAGTATTTT
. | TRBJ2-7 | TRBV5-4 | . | CASSRGGGTSYEQYF | TGTGCCAGCAGCCGCGGTGGCGGTACCTCCTACGAGCAGTACTTC
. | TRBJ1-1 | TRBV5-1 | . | CASSLALNTEAFF | TGCGCCAGCAGCTTGGCTTTGAACACTGAAGCTTTCTTT
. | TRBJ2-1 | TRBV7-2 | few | CASSSVTLVNNEQFF | TGTGCCAGCAGCTCAGTAACACTAGTCAACAATGAGCAGTTCTTC
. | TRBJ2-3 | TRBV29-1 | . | CSVRPGFGTDTQYF | TGCAGCGTCCGGCCCGGCTTTGGAACAGATACGCAGTATTTT
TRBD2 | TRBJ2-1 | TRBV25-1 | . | CASSPALAGSYNEQFF | TGTGCCAGCAGCCCAGCGCTAGCGGGATCCTACAATGAGCAGTTCTTC
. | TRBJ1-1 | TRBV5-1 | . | CASRGLLNTEAFF | TGCGCCAGCAGGGGCCTACTGAACACTGAAGCTTTCTTT
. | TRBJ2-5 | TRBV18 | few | CASSLQQGRETQYF | TGTGCCAGCTCACTACAACAGGGACGAGAGACCCAGTACTTC
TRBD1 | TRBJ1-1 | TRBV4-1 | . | CASRPDRDRYEAFF | TGCGCCAGCAGACCCGATCGGGACAGATACGAAGCTTTCTTT
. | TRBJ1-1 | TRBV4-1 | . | CASSRMGRENTEAFF | TGCGCCAGCAGCCGGATGGGACGAGAGAACACTGAAGCTTTCTTT
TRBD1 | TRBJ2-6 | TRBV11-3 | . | CASSLRTGPGANVLTF | TGTGCCAGCAGCTTACGGACAGGGCCTGGGGCCAACGTCCTGACTTTC
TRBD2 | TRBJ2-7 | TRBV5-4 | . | CASSPHGLAGRDYEQYF | TGTGCCAGCAGCCCACACGGACTAGCGGGACGAGACTACGAGCAGTACTTC
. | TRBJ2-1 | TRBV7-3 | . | CASSPGVAEGEQFF | TGTGCCAGCAGCCCCGGGGTAGCCGAGGGTGAGCAGTTCTTC
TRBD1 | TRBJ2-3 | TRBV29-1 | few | CSVVGQGSASTDTQYF | TGCAGCGTTGTGGGACAGGGGTCCGCTAGCACAGATACGCAGTATTTT
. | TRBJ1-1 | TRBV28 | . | CASRPGTPNTEAFF | TGTGCCAGCAGGCCCGGGACACCGAACACTGAAGCTTTCTTT
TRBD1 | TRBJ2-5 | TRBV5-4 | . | CASSSRQGGETQYF | TGTGCCAGCAGCTCTCGACAGGGCGGAGAGACCCAGTACTTC
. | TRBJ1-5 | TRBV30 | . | CAYKGAAPNQPQHF | TGTGCCTACAAAGGGGCCGCGCCAAATCAGCCCCAGCATTTT
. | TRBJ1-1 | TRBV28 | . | CASSFRAPTEAFF | TGTGCCAGCAGTTTCCGGGCTCCGACTGAAGCTTTCTTT
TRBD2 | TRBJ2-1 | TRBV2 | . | CASSDLGAGAYNEQFF | TGTGCCAGCAGTGACCTTGGAGCGGGGGCCTACAATGAGCAGTTCTTC
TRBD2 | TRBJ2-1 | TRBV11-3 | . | CASSLVGTTNNEQFF | TGTGCCAGCAGCCTAGTGGGGACTACGAACAATGAGCAGTTCTTC
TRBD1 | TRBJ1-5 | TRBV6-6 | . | CASSPDRAAGQPQHF | TGTGCCAGCAGTCCTGACAGGGCAGCCGGTCAGCCCCAGCATTTT
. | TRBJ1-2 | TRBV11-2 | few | CASSASDYGYTF | TGTGCCAGCAGCGCAAGTGACTATGGCTACACCTTC
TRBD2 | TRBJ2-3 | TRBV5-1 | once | CASSLAPRLAGGSDTQYF | TGCGCCAGCAGCTTGGCTCCCCGACTAGCGGGAGGTTCAGATACGCAGTATTTT
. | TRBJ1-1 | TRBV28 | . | CASIIGTEAFF | TGTGCCAGCATTATCGGAACTGAAGCTTTCTTT
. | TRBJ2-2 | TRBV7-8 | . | CASSFSSMAGELFF | TGTGCCAGCAGCTTCTCGAGTATGGCCGGGGAGCTGTTTTTT
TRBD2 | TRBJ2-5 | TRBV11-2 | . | CASSRWEGMETQYF | TGTGCCAGCAGCCGATGGGAGGGCATGGAGACCCAGTACTTC
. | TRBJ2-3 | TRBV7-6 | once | CASSLADFHTQYF | TGTGCCAGCAGCTTAGCCGATTTCCATACGCAGTATTTT
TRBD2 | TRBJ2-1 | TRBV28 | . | CATYLRTSGSNEQFF | TGTGCCACCTATTTACGGACTAGCGGGAGCAATGAGCAGTTCTTC
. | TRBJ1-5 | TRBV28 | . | CASSSQDQPQHF | TGTGCCAGCAGTTCTCAGGATCAGCCCCAGCATTTT
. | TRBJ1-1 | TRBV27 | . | CASSFTGFTEAFF | TGTGCCAGCAGTTTTACAGGGTTCACTGAAGCTTTCTTT
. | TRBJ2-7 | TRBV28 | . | CASSLAGSYEQYF | TGTGCCAGCAGTTTGGCGGGTTCCTACGAGCAGTACTTC
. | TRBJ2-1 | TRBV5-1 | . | CASSLDRVAYNEQFF | TGCGCCAGCAGCTTGGACCGGGTAGCCTACAATGAGCAGTTCTTC
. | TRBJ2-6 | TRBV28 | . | CASSFLGAGANVLTF | TGTGCCAGCAGTTTTTTAGGGGCAGGGGCCAACGTCCTGACTTTC